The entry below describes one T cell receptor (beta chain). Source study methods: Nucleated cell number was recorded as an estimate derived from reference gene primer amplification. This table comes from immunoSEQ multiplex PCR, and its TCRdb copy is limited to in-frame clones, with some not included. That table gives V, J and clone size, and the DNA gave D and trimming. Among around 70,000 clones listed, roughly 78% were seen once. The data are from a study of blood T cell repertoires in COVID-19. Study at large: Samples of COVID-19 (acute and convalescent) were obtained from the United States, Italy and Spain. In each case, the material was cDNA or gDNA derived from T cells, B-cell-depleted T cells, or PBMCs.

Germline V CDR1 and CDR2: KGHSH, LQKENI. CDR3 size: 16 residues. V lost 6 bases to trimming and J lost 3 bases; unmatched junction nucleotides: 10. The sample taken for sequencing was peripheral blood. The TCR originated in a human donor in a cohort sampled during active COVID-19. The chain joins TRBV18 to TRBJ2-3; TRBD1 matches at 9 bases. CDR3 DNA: TGTGCCAGCTCGTACCCCGGGACAGGGCGAACAGATACGCAGTATTTT. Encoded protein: CASSYPGTGRTDTQYF.